A selection of T cell receptor beta chains follows, all from one sample in a study of T cell repertoires in cytomegalovirus infection. TCRdb fed the reads into MiXCR, producing one record per CDR3 protein. The table has about 63,000 distinct CDR3 sequences, around 21% seen once. These receptors have no known antigen. Here the sequenced sample was CD8+ T cells from cultured PBMCs, taken from culture after CMV antigen stimulation. These receptors were collected from a human donor in good health (CMV status not recorded). Some clones in this sample may be carry-over from other donors' samples. The CDR3 runs from the conserved cysteine through the conserved F or W. The D gene is left open where the match is weak. Only some rows state a clone size, as once, few, many or a class for expanded clones.

CDR3 protein	CDR3 DNA	V gene	J gene	D gene	clone size
CASSLDPGRNSPLHF	TGTGCCAGCAGCTTGGACCCGGGACGGAATTCACCCCTCCACTTT	TRBV11-2	TRBJ1-6	.	few
CASRTGATEAFF	TGTGCCAGCCGGACAGGGGCTACTGAAGCTTTCTTT	TRBV27	TRBJ1-1	TRBD1	many
CASGFLTGELFF	TGTGCTAGTGGTTTCCTCACCGGGGAGCTGTTTTTT	TRBV12-5	TRBJ2-2	.	few
CASSRPAGAKNIQYF	TGTGCCAGCAGCCGGCCGGCGGGGGCCAAAAACATTCAGTACTTC	TRBV7-2	TRBJ2-4	.	.
CASSFDGGNQPQHF	TGTGCCAGCAGCTTTGATGGGGGCAATCAGCCCCAGCATTTT	TRBV7-9	TRBJ1-5	.	.
CASSAGGWNTEAFF	TGTGCCAGTAGCGCAGGGGGCTGGAACACTGAAGCTTTCTTT	TRBV19	TRBJ1-1	TRBD1	.
CASSLVATSGGYNEQFF	TGTGCCAGCAGCTTAGTCGCGACTAGCGGGGGATACAATGAGCAGTTCTTC	TRBV11-2	TRBJ2-1	TRBD2	few
CASSFNTGVGTEAFF	TGTGCCAGCAGTTTCAACACAGGGGTTGGCACTGAAGCTTTCTTT	TRBV12-3/TRBV12-4	TRBJ1-1	TRBD1	few
CASSTRGGDWGRYEQYF	TGTGCCAGCAGTACCAGGGGTGGGGACTGGGGCCGCTACGAGCAGTACTTC	TRBV6-1	TRBJ2-7	.	few
CASSSLSSGGPGTDTQYF	TGTGCCAGCAGCTCCCTTTCTAGCGGGGGGCCGGGGACAGATACGCAGTATTTT	TRBV7-6	TRBJ2-3	TRBD2	few
CASSFPSMGQVKQETQYF	TGTGCCAGCAGCTTCCCGTCCATGGGACAGGTGAAGCAAGAGACCCAGTACTTC	TRBV7-4	TRBJ2-5	TRBD1	many
CASSLGSNETQYF	TGTGCCAGCAGCTTAGGTTCTAACGAGACCCAGTACTTC	TRBV7-9	TRBJ2-5	.	.
CASSPRGLEAFF	TGCGCCAGCAGCCCAAGGGGCTTAGAAGCTTTCTTT	TRBV4-1	TRBJ1-1	.	few
CASSPGGNTEAFF	TGTGCCAGCAGCCCCGGGGGAAACACTGAAGCTTTCTTT	TRBV6-1	TRBJ1-1	.	.
CASSGRWQENEKLFF	TGTGCCAGCAGCGGAAGGTGGCAGGAAAATGAAAAACTGTTTTTT	TRBV11-2	TRBJ1-4	.	.
CSVPKQGAGGYTF	TGCAGCGTACCAAAACAGGGGGCTGGTGGCTACACCTTC	TRBV29-1	TRBJ1-2	TRBD1	many